The entry below gives a single T cell receptor beta chain sequence along with its context. The antigen is undetermined. Primers for the PCR totalled 60 Vbeta and 13 Jbeta. Method: immunoSEQ multiplex PCR; TCRdb's copy keeps in-frame clones and lacks some. Of approximately 110,000 clones in the sample, 73% were seen once. The data were obtained in a study of cytomegalovirus exposure and HLA in healthy donors. Germline loops: CDR1 SGHVS, CDR2 FQNEAQ. This CDR3 spans 15 amino acids. V was cut by 7 bases and J by 2 bases, with 17 bases left in between. General study results and limits: Accurate prediction of most subjects' HLA-A and HLA-B alleles from TCR beta sequences was reported. For most TCR beta V segments, an earlier analysis put the productive rate at about 87% or about 30% of the time.

The TCR was taken from a middle-aged woman in good health and CMV-seronegative. The V gene is TRBV7-8, the J gene TRBJ1-1; D possibly corresponds to TRBD1 (5 bases). The sequencing sample was made of PBMCs. This chain's CDR3 is CASNPGLWGNTEAFF. CDR3 in DNA: TGTGCCAGCAACCCGGGACTCTGGGGAAACACTGAAGCTTTCTTT.